The clone carrying this T cell receptor beta chain was seen a handful of times. Its specificity is not known. 5'RACE, which relied on constant-segment primers, yielded TCR alpha and TCR beta cDNA libraries carrying sample barcodes and UMIs. Via MiXCR, TCRdb re-called the 5' RACE reads, giving one row per CDR3 protein. Of approximately 440,000 distinct CDR3 sequences listed, roughly 20% are singletons. The CDR3 covers 15 residues. In germline, CDR1 is MNHEY, CDR2 SVGAGI. Trimming took 5 bases from V and 0 from J, leaving 10 bases between them. This record belongs to a study of T-cell memory formation after mild COVID-19. Across the whole study: TCR clusters showed largely donor specificity.

Findings of the study overall: The authors left the SARS-CoV-2 specificity of second-wave clones peaking on day 37 unconfirmed.

Source material: PBMCs or a T cell subset sorted from them (not recorded which). This sequence joins TRBV6-5 and TRBJ1-4; a weak D match, TRBD1 (5 bases). This sequence was found in an adult woman who had mild COVID-19 (a few samples of this study predate the infection). Cell type and time point are not known. The CDR3 nucleotides are TGTGCCAGCAGTGAGGACATCTCAACTAATGAAAAACTGTTTTTT. It is translated as CASSEDISTNEKLFF.